These 3 T cell receptor beta chains came from one sample sequenced in a study of cytomegalovirus exposure and HLA in healthy donors. The primer mix had 60 Vbeta and 13 Jbeta primers. Repertoires were generated with immunoSEQ multiplex PCR, while TCRdb's copy carries only in-frame clones and drops some. The sample includes approximately 130,000 clones, around nine tenths of them seen just once. Sample: PBMCs. These TCRs come from a woman aged 30 to 39 in good health and CMV-seronegative.

The rearrangement links TRBV25-1 to TRBJ2-1, with TRBD2 identical over 9 bases. The germline CDR1 and CDR2 sequences are MGHDK and SYGVNS. With V trimmed by 3 bases and J by 5 bases, 2 bases remained unmatched. This CDR3 has 14 amino acids. The CDR3 sequence is CASSDPSGDNEQFF. CDR3 nucleotides: TGTGCCAGCAGTGACCCTAGCGGGGACAATGAGCAGTTCTTC.

The chain carries TRBV28 and TRBJ2-5, with 9 nucleotides matching TRBD1. Germline values: CDR1 MDHEN, CDR2 SYDVKM. The V gene end was trimmed by 6 bases and the J gene end by 2 bases; junction bases not matched to a gene: 7. This CDR3 has 15 amino acids. The CDR3 DNA is TGTGCCAGCAGCGCACCGGGACAGGGTCAAGAGACCCAGTACTTC. It is translated as CASSAPGQGQETQYF.

The V call is TRBV7-8, the J call TRBJ2-3, with D maybe TRBD1 (5 bases). Germline V gives CDR1 SGHVS, CDR2 FQNEAQ. This CDR3 is 16 amino acids long. V lost 2 bases and J lost 6, with 18 bases in between. DNA of the CDR3: TGTGCCAGCAGCTTACAGGGTCCTACGGTGACTGATACGCAGTATTTT. Residues: CASSLQGPTVTDTQYF.